Presented here are 9 T cell receptor beta chains from one specimen sequenced in a study of blood T cell repertoires in COVID-19. Assay: immunoSEQ multiplex PCR; the TCRdb copy retains only in-frame clones and omits some. The repertoire includes roughly 140,000 clones, roughly 79% of them detected once, and approximately 8.2% sits in the top ten. Source material: peripheral blood. These receptors were taken from a human donor in a cohort sampled during active COVID-19.

This clone appeared a single time. The V gene is TRBV6-2 or TRBV6-3, the J gene TRBJ2-3, with 10 bases lining up with TRBD1. V lost 6 bases and J lost 0; bases outside the gene matches: 6. The CDR3 loop spans 16 amino acids. Germline assignment: CDR1 MNHEY and CDR2 SVGEGT. The DNA of the CDR3 is TGTGCCAGCAGCTATGGGACAGGGGCAAGCACAGATACGCAGTATTTT. Its protein product is CASSYGTGASTDTQYF.

In its sample, this clone was seen a few times. The V and J genes are TRBV7-3 and TRBJ2-7; tentatively, D is TRBD1 (6 bases). The CDR3 is made up of 15 amino acids. Germline V gene sequence: CDR1 SGHTA, CDR2 FQGTGA. The V end was cut by 5 bases, the J end by 1 base, with 15 bases between. The CDR3 reads CASSPRGSPSYEQYF. CDR3 DNA sequence: TGTGCCAGCAGCCCCAGGGGTTCCCCTTCCTACGAGCAGTACTTC.

This clone has a single count. This rearrangement joins TRBV7-3 to TRBJ2-7; weak D call: TRBD1 (6 bases). Between the trimmed V and J ends, which lost 5 bases and 1 base, there was a span of 18 bases. The germline V gene encodes CDR1 SGHTA and CDR2 FQGTGA. The CDR3 length is 16 residues. CDR3 residues: CASSPGPQGSSYEQYF. The CDR3 region has the DNA TGTGCCAGCAGCCCCGGGCCGCAGGGGTCGTCCTACGAGCAGTACTTC.

The chain joins TRBV29-1 to TRBJ2-1; the D gene is possibly TRBD2 (5 bases). CDR1 SQVTM and CDR2 ANQGSEA come from the germline V gene. The CDR3 is 13 residues long. V lost 4 bases to trimming and J lost 7 bases, with 14 bases between them. CDR3 amino acids: CSVGREGWNEQFF. In DNA form, the CDR3 reads TGCAGCGTTGGAAGAGAGGGATGGAATGAGCAGTTCTTC.

The genes are TRBV4-2 and TRBJ2-7, with TRBD1 as a possible D gene (5 bases). Trimming removed 0 bases at V and 3 bases at J, with 12 bases between. Germline lookup yields CDR1 LGHNA and CDR2 YNFKEQ. The CDR3 runs 15 residues. DNA of the CDR3: TGTGCCAGCAGCCAAGATCTTACCACAGGCTACGAGCAGTACTTC. It specifies CASSQDLTTGYEQYF.

The chain employs TRBV4-3 and TRBJ2-5; D is possibly TRBD1 (6 bases). There are 13 residues in the CDR3. With 0 bases removed from V and 5 bases from J, the gap between germline ends came to 7 bases. Germline V lookup: CDR1 LGHNA, CDR2 YSLEER. The CDR3 DNA sequence: TGCGCCAGCAGCCAAGATGGGGGCGAGACCCAGTACTTC. Protein sequence: CASSQDGGETQYF.

The table lists this clone with a count of one. The chain joins TRBV9 to TRBJ2-3; 12 positions agree with TRBD2. The ends lost 4 bases at V and 4 bases at J; junction bases unmatched: 7. Germline loops: CDR1 SGDLS, CDR2 YYNGEE. This CDR3 has 16 amino acids. The DNA of the CDR3 is TGTGCCAGCAGCTCACGGACTAGCGGGATCCCAGATACGCAGTATTTT. Translation gives CASSSRTSGIPDTQYF.

The chain recombines TRBV18 with TRBJ2-5; no reliable D call. Germline V gives CDR1 KGHSH, CDR2 LQKENI. CDR3 length equals 13 residues. V was cut by 2 bases and J by 3 bases, with 7 bases left in between. CDR3 sequence reads: CASSPSQKETQYF. The CDR3 region has the DNA TGTGCCAGCTCACCAAGTCAGAAAGAGACCCAGTACTTC.

V is TRBV4-3 and J is TRBJ2-7; a weak D match, TRBD1 (6 bases). V lost 5 bases and J lost 5, with 25 bases in between. Per germline, CDR1 LGHNA and CDR2 YSLEER. The CDR3 spans 17 residues. CDR3 loop: CASSLGPGTPGGNEQYF. CDR3 DNA sequence: TGCGCCAGCAGCTTAGGCCCCGGGACACCGGGCGGCAACGAGCAGTACTTC.